This TCR beta chain was recorded in a study of cytomegalovirus exposure and HLA in healthy donors. Study-level results: In the analysis, some V segments, TRBV6-2 and TRBV6-3 included, were excluded as indistinguishable. High specificity and sensitivity for cytomegalovirus status were reported for the classifier. It was likely that a cluster of highly shared sequence variants was a sequencing artifact. In an earlier analysis, productive rearrangement rates for most beta V segments clustered near 87% or 30%.

V lost 0 bases to trimming and J lost 3 bases, with 5 bases between them. CDR1 is MNHEY and CDR2 is SVGAGI in the germline V gene. This CDR3 has 14 amino acids. Both 60 Vbeta primers and 13 Jbeta primers went into the PCR. The method was immunoSEQ multiplex PCR; TCRdb's version includes in-frame clones alone and lacks a portion of them. The sample comprises over 80,000 clones, 81% of which are singletons, and under 5.5% rests with the top ten. Regarding this clone: The antigen remains unidentified.

This rearrangement joins TRBV6-5 to TRBJ2-2; D unresolved. Sequencing used PBMCs. The receptor comes from a man aged 40-55 years in good health and CMV-seropositive. For the CDR3, the DNA is TGTGCCAGCAGTTACTCGTTCTACACCGGGGAGCTGTTTTTT. This gives the protein CASSYSFYTGELFF.